The sequence of this T cell receptor (beta chain) was determined in a study of cytomegalovirus exposure and HLA in healthy donors. The primer mix had 60 Vbeta and 13 Jbeta primers. Clones were sequenced by immunoSEQ multiplex PCR, and TCRdb holds only the in-frame ones, with some missing. Among some 140,000 clones listed, around 84% were seen once. As to this clone: Antigen: not known.

Whole-study results and caveats: Later analysis identified about 17,000 TCR beta sequences associated with HLA alleles, using a false discovery rate threshold of 0.05.

CDR1 is LNHDA, CDR2 SQIVND, per germline (reference sequence). The length of the CDR3 is 12 residues. V dropped 3 bases and J dropped 6 bases, with 6 bases sitting between them. The chain recombines TRBV19 with TRBJ2-1; D gene ambiguous. The sequence came from a woman between 35 and 50 years old in good health and CMV-seropositive. The sequenced sample consisted of PBMCs. CDR3 protein: CASSIGRNEQFF. The CDR3 DNA is TGTGCCAGTAGTATTGGCCGCAATGAGCAGTTCTTC. Supplemented by reference TRBV19 and TRBJ2-1, the full variable domain reads DGGITQSPKYLFRKEGQNVTLSCEQNLNHDAMYWYRQDPGQGLRLIYYSQIVNDFQKGDIAEGYSVSREKKESFPLTVTSAQKNPTAFYLCASSIGRNEQFFGPGTRLTVL.